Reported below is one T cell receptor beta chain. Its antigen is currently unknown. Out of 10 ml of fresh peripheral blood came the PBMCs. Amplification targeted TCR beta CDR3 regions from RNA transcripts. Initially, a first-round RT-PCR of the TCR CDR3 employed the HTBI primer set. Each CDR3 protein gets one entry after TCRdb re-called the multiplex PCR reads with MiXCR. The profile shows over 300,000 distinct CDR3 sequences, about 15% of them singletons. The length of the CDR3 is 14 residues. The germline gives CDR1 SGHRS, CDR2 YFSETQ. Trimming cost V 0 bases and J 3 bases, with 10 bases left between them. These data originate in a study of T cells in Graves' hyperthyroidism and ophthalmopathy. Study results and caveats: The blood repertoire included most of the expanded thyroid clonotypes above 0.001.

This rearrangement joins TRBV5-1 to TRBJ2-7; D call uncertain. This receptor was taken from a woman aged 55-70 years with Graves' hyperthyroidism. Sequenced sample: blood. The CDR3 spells CASSLEAHYYEQYF. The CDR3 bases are TGCGCCAGCAGCTTGGAGGCGCACTACTACGAGCAGTACTTC.